This TCR beta chain was sequenced during a study of blood T cell repertoires in COVID-19. Looking at the study overall: T cells, B-cell-depleted T cells, or PBMCs supplied cDNA or gDNA.

Losses at the gene ends were 4 bases for V and 6 bases for J; bases not matched to a gene: 6. CDR1 and CDR2 (germline): SGHDT, YYEEEE. This CDR3 spans 13 amino acids. Original methodology: Amplification from reference gene primers served as the basis for estimated nucleated cell counts. Profiled with immunoSEQ multiplex PCR; TCRdb holds only in-frame clones, not every one. The DNA gave D and trimming, while V, J and clone size come from that table. The table records under 450,000 clones, roughly 90% of them present only once. Seattle cases were enrolled at active infection and followed longitudinally.

The chain combines TRBV5-6 with TRBJ2-5, with 7 bases that match TRBD1. Sample: peripheral blood. This clonotype was obtained from a woman in her fifties or sixties with COVID-19, enrolled during active disease. CDR3 coding DNA: TGTGCCAGCAGCATGACAGGGACGCAGACCCAGTACTTC. Its translation is CASSMTGTQTQYF.